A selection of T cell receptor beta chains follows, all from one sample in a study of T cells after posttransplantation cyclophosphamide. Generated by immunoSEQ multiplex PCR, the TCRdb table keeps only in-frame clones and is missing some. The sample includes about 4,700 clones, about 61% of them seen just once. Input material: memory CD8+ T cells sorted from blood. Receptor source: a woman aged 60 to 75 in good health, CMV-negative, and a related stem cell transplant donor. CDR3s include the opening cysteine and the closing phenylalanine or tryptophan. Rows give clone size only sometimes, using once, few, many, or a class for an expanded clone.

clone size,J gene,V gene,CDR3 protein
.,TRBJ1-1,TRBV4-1,CASSQAPGTVYTEAFF
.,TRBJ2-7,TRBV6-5,CASIGVAGAEQYF
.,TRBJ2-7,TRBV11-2,CASSREGGTSYEQYF
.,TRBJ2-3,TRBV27,CASSFQSRDTQYF
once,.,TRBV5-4,CASSFGGGYEQYF
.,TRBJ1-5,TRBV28,CASSLAGQFGNQPQHF
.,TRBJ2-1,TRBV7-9,CASSLSGSSYNEQFF
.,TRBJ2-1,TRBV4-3,CASSQDRTGSNEQFF
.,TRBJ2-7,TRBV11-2,CASSLGPGGEQYF
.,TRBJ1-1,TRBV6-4,CASSDGGSTEAFF
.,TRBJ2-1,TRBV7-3,CASSPLAGGDNEQFF
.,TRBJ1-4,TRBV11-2,CASSLESGYSRKLFF
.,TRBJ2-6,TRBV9,CASSAYSGANVLTF
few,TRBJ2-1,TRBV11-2,CASSFLSGGAYNEQFF
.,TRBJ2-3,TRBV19,CASSLASTDTQYF
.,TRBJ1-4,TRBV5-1,CASSQDWDRVGEKLFF
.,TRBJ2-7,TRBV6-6,CASSYGRGSSYEQYF